This T cell receptor (beta chain) was profiled in a study of blood T cell repertoires in COVID-19. Study-wide context: The samples span acute and convalescent COVID-19 from the United States, Italy and Spain.

V was pared by 6 bases and J by 7 bases, with 5 bases of the junction left unmatched. The CDR3 sequence is 12 residues long. Per germline, CDR1 LGHDT and CDR2 YNNKEL (reference sequence). Across 24 US areas, participants ranged in age from roughly 18 to 95 years. Grouping used clinical history reported by participants in a survey and questionnaire. In the original processing: Nucleated cell number was recorded as an estimate derived from reference gene primer amplification. The table came from immunoSEQ multiplex PCR; TCRdb's copy has only in-frame clones and leaves some out. V, J and clone size are those of that table, while D and trimming were read from the DNA. The sample records about 220,000 clones, 70% to 85% being singletons.

The chain has TRBV3-1 (or the pseudogene TRBV3-2) and TRBJ1-2, with 7 bases fitting TRBD1. The TCR sequence derives from a man between 40 and 49 years old who had recovered from COVID-19. The specimen was PBMCs or T cells enriched from blood (not recorded which). CDR3 sequence reads: CASRTGAGGYTF. The CDR3 DNA sequence: TGTGCCAGCAGAACAGGGGCGGGTGGCTACACCTTC.